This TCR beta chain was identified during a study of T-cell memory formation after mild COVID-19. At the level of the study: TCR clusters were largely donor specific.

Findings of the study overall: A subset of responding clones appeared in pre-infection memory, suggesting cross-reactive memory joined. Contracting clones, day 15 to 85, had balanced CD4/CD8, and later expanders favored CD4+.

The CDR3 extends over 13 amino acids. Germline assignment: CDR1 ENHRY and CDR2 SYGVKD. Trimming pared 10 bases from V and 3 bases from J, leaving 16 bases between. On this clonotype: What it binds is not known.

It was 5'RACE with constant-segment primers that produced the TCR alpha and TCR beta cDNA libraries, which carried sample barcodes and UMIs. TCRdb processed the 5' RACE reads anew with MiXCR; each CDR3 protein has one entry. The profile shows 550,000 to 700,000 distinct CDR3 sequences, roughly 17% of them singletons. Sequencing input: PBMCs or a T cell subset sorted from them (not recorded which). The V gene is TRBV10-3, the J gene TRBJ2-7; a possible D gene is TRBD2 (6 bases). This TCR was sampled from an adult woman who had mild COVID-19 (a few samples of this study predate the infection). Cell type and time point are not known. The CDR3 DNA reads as TGTGCCAACCTTATTGCGGGGTTCTACGAGCAGTACTTC. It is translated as CANLIAGFYEQYF.